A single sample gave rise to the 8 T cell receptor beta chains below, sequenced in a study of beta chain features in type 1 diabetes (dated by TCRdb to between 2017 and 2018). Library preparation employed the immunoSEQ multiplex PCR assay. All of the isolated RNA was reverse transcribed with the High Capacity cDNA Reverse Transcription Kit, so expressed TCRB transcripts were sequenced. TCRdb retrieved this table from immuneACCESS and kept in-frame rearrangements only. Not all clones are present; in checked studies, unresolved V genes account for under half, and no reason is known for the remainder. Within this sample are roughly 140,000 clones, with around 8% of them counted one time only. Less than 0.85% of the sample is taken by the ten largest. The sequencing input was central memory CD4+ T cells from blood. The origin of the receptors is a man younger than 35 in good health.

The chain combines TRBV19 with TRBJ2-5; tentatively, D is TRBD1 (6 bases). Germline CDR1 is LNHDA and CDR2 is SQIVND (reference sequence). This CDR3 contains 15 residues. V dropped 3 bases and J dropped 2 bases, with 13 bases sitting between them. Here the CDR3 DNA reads TGTGCCAGTAGTATTCAGGTGACAGGTCAAGAGACCCAGTACTTC. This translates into CASSIQVTGQETQYF. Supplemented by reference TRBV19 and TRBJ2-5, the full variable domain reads DGGITQSPKYLFRKEGQNVTLSCEQNLNHDAMYWYRQDPGQGLRLIYYSQIVNDFQKGDIAEGYSVSREKKESFPLTVTSAQKNPTAFYLCASSIQVTGQETQYFGPGTRLLVL.

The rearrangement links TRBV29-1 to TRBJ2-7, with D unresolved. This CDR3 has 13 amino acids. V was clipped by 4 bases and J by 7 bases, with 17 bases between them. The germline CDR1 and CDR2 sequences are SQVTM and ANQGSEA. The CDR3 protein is CSVVTTQRGEQYF. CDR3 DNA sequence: TGCAGCGTTGTTACCACCCAGCGAGGTGAGCAGTACTTC.

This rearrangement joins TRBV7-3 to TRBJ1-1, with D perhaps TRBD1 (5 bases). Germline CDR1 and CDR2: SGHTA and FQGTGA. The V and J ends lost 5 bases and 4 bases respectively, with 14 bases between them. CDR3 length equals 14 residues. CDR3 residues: CASSPAGVGTEAFF. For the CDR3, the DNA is TGTGCCAGCAGCCCGGCGGGGGTAGGCACTGAAGCTTTCTTT.

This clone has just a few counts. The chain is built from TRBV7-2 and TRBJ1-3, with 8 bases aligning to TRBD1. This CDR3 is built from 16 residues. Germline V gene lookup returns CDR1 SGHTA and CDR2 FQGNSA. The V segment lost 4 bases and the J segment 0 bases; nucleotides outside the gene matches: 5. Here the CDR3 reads CASSSQGALSGNTIYF. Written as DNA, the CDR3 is TGTGCCAGCAGCTCTCAGGGGGCCCTCTCTGGAAACACCATATATTTT.

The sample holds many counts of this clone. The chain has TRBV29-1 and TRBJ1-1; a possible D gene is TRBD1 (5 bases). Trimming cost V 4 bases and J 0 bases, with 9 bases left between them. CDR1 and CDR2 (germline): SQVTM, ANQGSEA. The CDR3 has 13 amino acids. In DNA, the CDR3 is TGCAGCGTTGCCAGGGATTTGAACACTGAAGCTTTCTTT. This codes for CSVARDLNTEAFF.

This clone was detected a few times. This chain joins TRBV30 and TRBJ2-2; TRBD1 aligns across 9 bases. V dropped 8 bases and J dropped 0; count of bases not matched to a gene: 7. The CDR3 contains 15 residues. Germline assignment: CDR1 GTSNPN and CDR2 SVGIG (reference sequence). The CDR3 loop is CAQTGGRSNTGELFF. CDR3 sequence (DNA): TGTGCCCAGACAGGGGGAAGATCGAACACCGGGGAGCTGTTTTTT.

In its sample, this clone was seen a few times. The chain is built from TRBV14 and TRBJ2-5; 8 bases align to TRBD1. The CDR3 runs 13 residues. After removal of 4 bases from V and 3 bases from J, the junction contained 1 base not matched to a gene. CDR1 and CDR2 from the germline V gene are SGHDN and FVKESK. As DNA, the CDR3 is TGTGCCAGCAGCCTGACAGGGGAAGAGACCCAGTACTTC. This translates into CASSLTGEETQYF.

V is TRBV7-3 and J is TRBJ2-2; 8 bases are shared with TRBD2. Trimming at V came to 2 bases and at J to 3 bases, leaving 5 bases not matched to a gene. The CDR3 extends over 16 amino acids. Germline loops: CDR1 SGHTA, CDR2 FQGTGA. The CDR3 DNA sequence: TGTGCCAGCAGCTTAGAGTCAGCGGGAGACACCGGGGAGCTGTTTTTT. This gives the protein CASSLESAGDTGELFF. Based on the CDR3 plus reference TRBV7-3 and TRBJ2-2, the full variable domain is GAGVSQTPSNKVTEKGKYVELRCDPISGHTALYWYRQSLGQGPEFLIYFQGTGAADDSGLPNDRFFAVRPEGSVSTLKIQRTERGDSAVYLCASSLESAGDTGELFFGEGSRLTVL.